Included here is one TCR beta chain sequence, with context. What it binds is unknown. This sample was included in a study of T cells in localized non-small cell lung cancer. General study results and limits: Uninvolved adjacent lung showed peak T cell clonality, exceeding tumor. Detection in adjacent lung was observed for a median around 55 of the top 100 tumor clones. Since sequencing was restricted to only one region of the tumor, intratumor heterogeneity remains a possibility.

Repertoires were generated with immunoSEQ multiplex PCR, while TCRdb's copy carries only in-frame clones and drops some. This table holds approximately 67,000 clones, around four fifths found once. V was cut by 0 bases and J by 2 bases, with 10 bases left in between. CDR1 and CDR2 from the germline V gene are LNHDA and SQIVND (reference sequence). The CDR3 is 15 amino acids. The starting material was peripheral blood, obtained before any cancer treatment. The sequence derives from an older female donor with stage I lung adenocarcinoma. The chain has TRBV19 and TRBJ1-2, with TRBD1 as a possible D gene (5 bases). Here the CDR3 reads CASSIEREGNYGYTF. In DNA, the CDR3 is TGTGCCAGTAGTATAGAGAGAGAGGGGAACTATGGCTACACCTTC. Filled out from reference TRBV19 and TRBJ1-2, the complete variable domain reads DGGITQSPKYLFRKEGQNVTLSCEQNLNHDAMYWYRQDPGQGLRLIYYSQIVNDFQKGDIAEGYSVSREKKESFPLTVTSAQKNPTAFYLCASSIEREGNYGYTFGSGTRLTVV.